The entry below describes one T cell receptor (beta chain). The antigen remains undetermined. This sample was included in a study of cytomegalovirus exposure and HLA in healthy donors. Study context: About 79% of 398 genotyped donors fell in the Caucasian-associated ancestry cluster. General study results and limits: TCR beta sequences numbering some 17,000 were associated with HLA alleles at 0.05 false discovery rate in a later analysis.

The CDR3 sequence is 16 residues long. V lost 5 bases, J lost 1 base, and 10 bases stayed unmatched. Looked up from germline, CDR1 is SGHRS and CDR2 is YFSETQ. The PCR employed 60 Vbeta primers together with 13 Jbeta primers. Libraries were prepared by immunoSEQ multiplex PCR; TCRdb keeps only in-frame clonotypes and omits some of them. In the table there are roughly 180,000 clones, 80% to 90% of which are singletons. The V and J genes are TRBV5-1 and TRBJ2-5; 8 nucleotides agree with TRBD2. The sequence was obtained from a male donor in good health and CMV-seronegative. The sequenced material came from PBMCs. The CDR3 coding sequence is TGCGCCAGCAGTATTAGCGGGGCGGGGGTCCAAGAGACCCAGTACTTC. It is translated as CASSISGAGVQETQYF.